These 16 T cell receptor beta chains share one sample of origin, sequenced in a study of Ad26.COV2.S vaccination and SARS-CoV-2 variants. Documented treatment: 15 to 20 received Ad26.COV2.S at low or high dose, single or two shots; about 5 received placebo; per-sample allocation not given. Vaccine and placebo recipients were sampled on day 63 after the first injection. Here immunoSEQ multiplex PCR was the method, and the copy in TCRdb shows in-frame clones only, minus some. The table includes fewer than 400,000 clones, about 86% detected once. This sample comprised peripheral blood, obtained in a trial of Ad26.COV2.S vaccine versus placebo. These receptors all come from a person between 18 and 65 years old who received the Ad26.COV2.S COVID-19 vaccine or a placebo.

V usage is TRBV29-1 and J usage is TRBJ1-4; TRBD1 is a possible D gene (5 bases). The V gene's germline CDR1 is SQVTM and CDR2 ANQGSEA. V gave up 6 bases and J gave up 3 bases, with 11 bases separating them. There are 13 residues in the CDR3. The CDR3 DNA reads as TGCAGCGTAAGCCGGGACCCTAATGAAAAACTGTTTTTT. This codes for CSVSRDPNEKLFF.

This clone turned up a few times. V usage is TRBV19 and J usage is TRBJ1-2; 7 nucleotides align to TRBD1. This CDR3 spans 14 amino acids. Germline V lookup: CDR1 LNHDA, CDR2 SQIVND (reference sequence). V dropped 3 bases and J dropped 3; count of bases not matched to a gene: 4. CDR3 nucleotides: TGTGCCAGTAGTATGTTGACAGGGTACTATGGCTACACCTTC. Its protein is CASSMLTGYYGYTF.

This sequence joins TRBV7-2 and TRBJ1-2; D perhaps matches TRBD1 (6 bases). V was pared by 8 bases and J by 2 bases, with 21 bases between. Germline V CDR1 and CDR2: SGHTA, FQGNSA. This CDR3 spans 16 amino acids. The CDR3 region has the DNA TGTGCCAGCCGTAGGGGGACTGGAGCTCAAAACTATGGCTACACCTTC. Protein sequence: CASRRGTGAQNYGYTF.

On this clone itself: Germline is not matched at one junction end, which may reflect a read error. J is TRBJ2-2 and V is TRBV7-7; TRBD2 matches at 12 bases. Germline V gene lookup returns CDR1 SSHAT and CDR2 FNYEAQ (reference sequence). The CDR3 spans 16 residues. The CDR3 coding sequence is TGTGCTAGCAGCTTAGGACTAGCGGGGACAACCGGGGAGCTGTTTTTT. Its translation is CASSLGLAGTTGELFF.

On this clone: Additional DNA sequences in this sample encode the identical CDR3. The V call is TRBV18, the J call TRBJ2-7; D is unclear. CDR3 length equals 13 residues. Trimming shortened V by 2 bases and J by 3 bases, and 8 bases separated the two germline ends. Germline-derived CDR1 and CDR2 are KGHSH and LQKENI. CDR3 region: CASSPTSGYEQYF. The CDR3 DNA sequence: TGTGCCAGCTCACCAACCTCCGGCTACGAGCAGTACTTC.

The CDR3 is CASTDDGDEQYF. The CDR3, as DNA: TGTGCCAGCACCGATGACGGGGACGAGCAGTACTTC. The rearrangement uses TRBV12-3 or TRBV12-4 and TRBJ2-7; maybe TRBD2 (5 bases). V dropped 7 bases and J dropped 5 bases, with 12 bases sitting between them. This CDR3 has 12 residues.

This chain uses TRBV7-8 with TRBJ1-5; 12 positions agree with TRBD1. The trim removed 0 bases at V and 7 bases at J, leaving 1 base unmatched. This CDR3 region has 15 residues. The germline CDR1 and CDR2 sequences are SGHVS and FQNEAQ. CDR3 in DNA: TGTGCCAGCAGCTTAGCGGGGACAGGGGGCCAGCCCCAGCATTTT. It translates to CASSLAGTGGQPQHF.

This clone was detected only once. The chain recombines TRBV5-1 with TRBJ2-7, with D possibly called TRBD1 or TRBD2 (6 bases each). Germline values: CDR1 SGHRS, CDR2 YFSETQ. The CDR3 has 15 amino acids. V lost 0 bases and J lost 3, with 13 bases in between. CDR3 in amino acids: CASSLEGGPRYEQYF. In DNA, the CDR3 is TGCGCCAGCAGCTTGGAGGGGGGACCCCGCTACGAGCAGTACTTC.

The chain combines TRBV19 with TRBJ2-2; D is perhaps TRBD2 (6 bases). From germline, CDR1 is LNHDA and CDR2 SQIVND (reference sequence). The CDR3 runs to 17 residues. V lost 1 base and J 1 base, leaving 13 bases between the germline ends. This CDR3 is CASSIAGRGMNTGELFF. The CDR3 nucleotides are TGTGCCAGTAGTATAGCCGGACGGGGGATGAACACCGGGGAGCTGTTTTTT.

CDR3 loop: CASSTSGLISHGYTF. The CDR3 DNA follows: TGTGCCAGCAGCACATCAGGGTTAATCTCTCATGGCTACACCTTC. V and J are TRBV7-2 and TRBJ1-2, with D tentatively TRBD1 (5 bases). Looked up from germline, CDR1 is SGHTA and CDR2 is FQGNSA. This CDR3 is built from 15 residues. The V end lost 5 bases, the J end lost 6 bases, and 19 bases lay between the germline ends.

The chain links TRBV4-1 to TRBJ2-5, with D perhaps being TRBD1 or TRBD2 (6 bases each). CDR1 MGHRA and CDR2 YSYEKL come from the germline V gene. V shed 0 bases and J shed 6 bases, with 20 bases lying between them. This CDR3 is built from 17 residues. As DNA, the CDR3 is TGCGCCAGCAGCCAAGATCAGTCGGGGGCAGCAGGAAAGACCCAGTACTTC. Amino acid sequence: CASSQDQSGAAGKTQYF.

The rearrangement links TRBV2 to TRBJ2-6; maybe TRBD1 (5 bases). The CDR3 has 17 amino acids. CDR1 is SNHLY and CDR2 is FYNNEI in the germline V gene. Trimming left V 8 bases short and J 0 bases short, with 17 bases between. The DNA of the CDR3 is TGTGCCAGCTCCAGGGTTGCTGGTCTCTCTGGGGCCAACGTCCTGACTTTC. It specifies CASSRVAGLSGANVLTF.

The genes are TRBV6-5 and TRBJ1-3; D is possibly TRBD1 (6 bases). CDR1 and CDR2 (germline): MNHEY, SVGAGI. With 3 bases removed from V and 2 bases from J, the gap between germline ends came to 11 bases. The CDR3 totals 15 residues. The CDR3 is CASSYGGHTGNTIYF. In DNA form, the CDR3 reads TGTGCCAGCAGTTATGGGGGGCACACTGGAAACACCATATATTTT.

The chain recombines TRBV5-1 with TRBJ2-5; a possible D gene is TRBD2 (6 bases). This CDR3 spans 16 amino acids. Germline CDR1 SGHRS, CDR2 YFSETQ. V was clipped by 4 bases and J by 4 bases, with 20 bases between them. DNA of the CDR3: TGCGCCAGCAGCGTGGGCGGGAAGACACGTGGAGAGACCCAGTACTTC. It encodes CASSVGGKTRGETQYF.

The V call is TRBV10-3, the J call TRBJ2-7; 7 nucleotides align to TRBD1. The CDR3 loop spans 12 amino acids. Germline loops: CDR1 ENHRY, CDR2 SYGVKD. Trimming at V came to 3 bases and at J to 8 bases, leaving 4 bases not matched to a gene. The CDR3 DNA is TGTGCCATCAGTGAAAAGGGGGCTCAGCAGTACTTC. Translation: CAISEKGAQQYF.

This clone was detected only once. The gene calls are TRBV6-5 and TRBJ2-3; a weak D match, TRBD2 (6 bases). With 4 bases removed from V and 2 bases from J, the gap between germline ends came to 13 bases. The CDR3 runs to 15 residues. The germline gives CDR1 MNHEY, CDR2 SVGAGI. The CDR3 region is CASSSPPGATDTQYF. CDR3 sequence (DNA): TGTGCCAGCAGTTCACCCCCGGGAGCCACAGATACGCAGTATTTT.